This paragraph reports one TCR beta chain. What it binds is not known. The sample originates from a study of vaccination and CD4 T cells after COVID-19. Oncomine TCR Beta short-read sequencing was applied to DNA from cultured CD4+ T cells. MiXCR, run by TCRdb on the PCR reads, gives a single entry per CDR3 protein. The sample consists of some 16,000 distinct CDR3 sequences, roughly 51% of them appearing once. Germline V gives CDR1 KGHDR, CDR2 SFDVKD. The CDR3 sequence is 19 residues long. V shed 3 bases and J 1 base; nucleotides not matched to a gene: 16. Sample treatment: approximately 11-day PBMC culture with coronavirus spike peptide pools or control peptides (ViraFEST assay). Dates of PCR positivity, March to December 2020, preceded the US Alpha, Beta and Delta variants.

V is TRBV24-1 and J is TRBJ1-2; 7 bases map to TRBD1. This receptor was obtained from a human donor with COVID-19. The material sequenced was cultured CD4+ T cells from blood, taken after SARS-CoV-2 vaccination. The CDR3 DNA follows: TGTGCCACCAGTGATCGATTGATAGGGAGGGGGCTCGGTAACTATGGCTACACCTTC. As protein: CATSDRLIGRGLGNYGYTF.